This TCR beta chain was sequenced in a study of OX40 agonist ivuxolimab in advanced cancers. TCRdb keeps only in-frame clones here, not all; method: immunoSEQ multiplex PCR. This sample has about 880 clones, with 75% found just once. This sequence originates from an adult with an advanced solid tumor such as melanoma, head and neck, liver or kidney cancer. The material sequenced was CD4+ or CD8+ T cells sorted from blood, taken in a trial of the OX40 agonist ivuxolimab.

CDR3 sequence reads: CASSQWGGQTEAFF. CDR3 coding DNA: TGCGCCAGCAGTCAATGGGGGGGTCAAACTGAAGCTTTCTTT. The chain couples TRBV23-1 to TRBJ1-1, with D possibly matching TRBD1 (5 bases). TRBV23-1 counts as an open reading frame of uncertain function. Trimming took 1 base from V and 5 from J, leaving 11 bases between them. The CDR3 runs 14 residues.